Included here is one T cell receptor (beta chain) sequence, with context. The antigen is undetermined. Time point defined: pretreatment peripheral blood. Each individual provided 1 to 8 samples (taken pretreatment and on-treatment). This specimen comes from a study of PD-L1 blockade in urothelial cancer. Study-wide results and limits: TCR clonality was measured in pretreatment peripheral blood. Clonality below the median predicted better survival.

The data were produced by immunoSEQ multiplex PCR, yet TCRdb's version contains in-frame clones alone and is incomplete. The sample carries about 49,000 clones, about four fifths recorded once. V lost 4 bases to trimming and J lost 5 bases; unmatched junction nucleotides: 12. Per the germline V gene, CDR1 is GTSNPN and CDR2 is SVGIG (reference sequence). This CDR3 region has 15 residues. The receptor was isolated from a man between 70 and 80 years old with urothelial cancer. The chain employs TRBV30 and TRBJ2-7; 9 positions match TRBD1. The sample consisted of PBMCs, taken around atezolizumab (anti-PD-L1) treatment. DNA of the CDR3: TGTGCCTGGACCTTCCCACAGGGGGCGCGCCACGAGCAGTACTTC. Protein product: CAWTFPQGARHEQYF.